Below, one T cell receptor beta chain is given with its context. This record belongs to a study of low-dose radiotherapy and immunotherapy resistance in tumors. About the study: Intravenous cyclophosphamide 200 mg/m2 was given every two weeks, one day before radiation and immunotherapy. For four cycles from cycle 1 day 1, patients took 300 mg oral aspirin daily.

Time point indicated: before trial treatment. Ipilimumab, nivolumab, aspirin, low-dose cyclophosphamide and low-dose radiotherapy were administered to donors. Priming of first-strand cDNA relied on TRAV- and TRBV-specific primers (covering alpha and beta chains). TCRs underwent 15 to 25 PCR cycles of amplification with a constant-region primer and V-primer adapter. TCRdb passed the reads through MiXCR, listing each CDR3 protein once. This sample yields some 88,000 distinct CDR3 sequences, of which roughly a tenth are seen a single time; around 0.93% belongs to the top ten. CDR1 is SGHNT and CDR2 is YYREEE in the germline V gene (reference sequence). This CDR3 comprises 17 residues. V shed 3 bases and J shed 0 bases, with 13 bases lying between them.

The sequence came from a male donor with prostate cancer. V usage is TRBV5-4 and J usage is TRBJ2-6, with D uncertain. The sample here was PBMCs, taken before treatment. The CDR3 protein is CASSSDGGVSGANVLTF. The CDR3 DNA reads TGTGCCAGCAGCTCCGACGGTGGTGTCTCTGGGGCCAACGTCCTGACTTTC. The full variable domain, in which reference TRBV5-4 and TRBJ2-6 provide the parts outside the CDR3, is ETGVTQSPTHLIKTRGQQVTLRCSSQSGHNTVSWYQQALGQGPQFIFQYYREEENGRGNFPPRFSGLQFPNYSSELNVNALELDDSALYLCASSSDGGVSGANVLTFGAGSRLTVL.